The sequence of this T cell receptor beta chain was determined in a study of T cell repertoires in cytomegalovirus infection. Whole-study context: As its CMV epitopes, the study selected recently identified HLA-C-restricted and well-studied HLA-B-restricted targets.

Via MiXCR, TCRdb re-called the reads, giving one row per CDR3 protein. The table lists about a million distinct CDR3 sequences, around 30% of them singletons. V was pared by 1 base and J by 3 bases, with 11 bases between. The CDR3 runs 15 residues. Germline lookup yields CDR1 SGHDT and CDR2 YYEEEE. On this clonotype: The antigen is unknown.

The receptor's source is a human donor in good health (CMV status not recorded). Some clones in this sample may be carry-over from other donors' samples. The J gene is TRBJ2-1, the V gene TRBV5-6, with D possibly being TRBD1 (5 bases). The sequenced sample was cultured CD8+ T cells from PBMCs, obtained from culture after CMV antigen stimulation. CDR3 bases: TGTGCCAGCAGCTTGCAGGGTTCCTACTACAATGAGCAGTTCTTC. Amino acids: CASSLQGSYYNEQFF.